The 17 T cell receptor beta chains reported below all come from one sample, sequenced in a study of shared clonotypes between healthy human individuals. Data came from immunoSEQ multiplex PCR; TCRdb stores just in-frame clones and leaves some out. The sample holds nearly 1,000,000 clones, over 75% seen once. Sequencing input: memory CD4+ T cells sorted from blood. Subset indicated: CD45RA-negative fraction. All receptors come from a man aged 18 to 29 in good health.

As to this clone: Additional DNA sequences in this sample encode the identical CDR3. This sequence joins TRBV9 and TRBJ2-3, with D tentatively TRBD1 (6 bases). The CDR3 covers 15 residues. V gave up 0 bases and J gave up 2 bases, with 10 bases separating them. Germline CDR1 reads SGDLS; CDR2 reads YYNGEE. CDR3 amino acids: CASSVVRGSTDTQYF. DNA for the CDR3: TGTGCCAGCAGCGTAGTGAGGGGGTCCACAGATACGCAGTATTTT. Variable domain in full (rest from reference TRBV9 and TRBJ2-3): DSGVTQTPKHLITATGQRVTLRCSPRSGDLSVYWYQQSLDQGLQFLIQYYNGEERAKGNILERFSAQQFPDLHSELNLSSLELGDSALYFCASSVVRGSTDTQYFGPGTRLTVL.

This clone was counted once. The chain is built from TRBV19 and TRBJ1-1; D possibly corresponds to TRBD1 (5 bases). Germline-derived CDR1 and CDR2 are LNHDA and SQIVND (reference sequence). The CDR3 sequence is 15 residues long. Trimming pared 5 bases from V and 6 bases from J, leaving 19 bases between. The CDR3 sequence: CASSPRGTAGPEAFF. For the CDR3, the DNA is TGTGCCAGTAGTCCCCGGGGAACGGCAGGGCCTGAAGCTTTCTTT.

The V and J genes are TRBV2 and TRBJ1-2, with D unclear. The ends were cut back, 5 bases at V and 4 bases at J, with 17 bases in the middle. CDR1 and CDR2 from the germline V gene are SNHLY and FYNNEI. This CDR3 is built from 15 residues. Here the CDR3 reads CASSPPFRTVYGYTF. CDR3 nucleotides: TGTGCCAGCAGTCCACCTTTTAGAACAGTCTATGGCTACACCTTC.

The chain has TRBV5-4 and TRBJ1-5, with TRBD1 matching over 7 bases. With 7 bases clipped from V and 3 bases from J, the junction kept 10 bases outside the gene matches. The CDR3 spans 15 residues. Germline CDR1 SGHNT, CDR2 YYREEE (reference sequence). CDR3 sequence: CASLEGAPANQPQHF. CDR3 bases: TGTGCCAGCCTTGAGGGGGCCCCCGCCAATCAGCCCCAGCATTTT.

This chain uses TRBV5-1 with TRBJ1-5; D gene unclear. Germline CDR1 is SGHRS and CDR2 is YFSETQ. This CDR3 comprises 15 residues. V lost 0 bases and J lost 4, with 11 bases in between. CDR3 amino acids: CASSLAGWENQPQHF. Here the CDR3 DNA reads TGCGCCAGCAGCTTGGCCGGGTGGGAAAATCAGCCCCAGCATTTT.

The V and J genes are TRBV5-1 and TRBJ1-1; a weak D match, TRBD1 (5 bases). The CDR3 has 16 amino acids. Germline lookup yields CDR1 SGHRS and CDR2 YFSETQ. Trimming took off 4 bases at V and 0 bases at J, with 16 bases between the two ends. CDR3 region: CASSRTRQNMNTEAFF. The CDR3 DNA reads TGCGCCAGCAGCCGAACCCGACAGAACATGAACACTGAAGCTTTCTTT.

This chain uses TRBV11-2 with TRBJ1-2, with 12 bases fitting TRBD1. V lost 5 bases, J lost 4 bases, and 5 bases stayed unmatched. Germline V gene sequence: CDR1 SGHAT, CDR2 FQNNGV. CDR3 length: 15 residues. The CDR3 sequence: CASSLGTGGLYGYTF. The DNA for the CDR3 is TGTGCCAGCAGCCTCGGGACAGGGGGCCTCTATGGCTACACCTTC.

The chain carries TRBV19 and TRBJ2-7; D unresolved. CDR1 and CDR2 (germline): LNHDA, SQIVND (reference sequence). The CDR3 runs to 15 residues. V was cut by 0 bases and J by 0 bases, with 9 bases left in between. CDR3 loop: CASSIEGRHSYEQYF. In DNA, the CDR3 is TGTGCCAGTAGTATAGAGGGCAGGCACTCCTACGAGCAGTACTTC. Using reference TRBV19 and TRBJ2-7 for the parts outside the CDR3, the full variable domain is DGGITQSPKYLFRKEGQNVTLSCEQNLNHDAMYWYRQDPGQGLRLIYYSQIVNDFQKGDIAEGYSVSREKKESFPLTVTSAQKNPTAFYLCASSIEGRHSYEQYFGPGTRLTVT.

The rearrangement links TRBV27 to TRBJ1-5; D call uncertain. The CDR3 has 13 amino acids. CDR1 and CDR2 from the germline V gene are MNHEY and SMNVEV (reference sequence). V lost 3 bases and J 6 bases, leaving 9 bases between the germline ends. CDR3 coding DNA: TGTGCCAGCAGTTTCTCAGTTGGTCAGCCCCAGCATTTT. Amino acid sequence: CASSFSVGQPQHF.

The gene calls are TRBV14 and TRBJ2-5; no clear D. Per the germline V gene, CDR1 is SGHDN and CDR2 is FVKESK. The ends were cut back, 4 bases at V and 0 bases at J, with 3 bases in the middle. The CDR3 spans 12 residues. CDR3 coding DNA: TGTGCCAGCAGCCCGTACCAAGAGACCCAGTACTTC. Translated, it gives CASSPYQETQYF.

The chain joins TRBV6-1 to TRBJ2-3, with 11 bases identical to TRBD2. This CDR3 region has 20 residues. With V trimmed by 3 bases and J by 1 base, 15 bases remained unmatched. In germline, CDR1 is MNHNS, CDR2 SASEGT. CDR3: CASSDTGSPSLAGGTDTQYF. CDR3 nucleotides: TGTGCCAGCAGTGACACAGGGAGCCCCTCACTAGCGGGGGGCACAGATACGCAGTATTTT.

This chain connects TRBV18 to TRBJ1-4; 8 bases are a match to TRBD1. J lost 7 bases, V lost 4 bases, and 5 bases had no gene match. The CDR3 runs to 14 residues. From germline, CDR1 is KGHSH and CDR2 LQKENI. The CDR3 loop is CASSLDRAGEKLFF. The CDR3, as DNA: TGTGCCAGCTCACTGGACAGGGCTGGTGAAAAACTGTTTTTT. Full variable domain (rest looked up from reference TRBV18 and TRBJ1-4): NAGVMQNPRHLVRRRGQEARLRCSPMKGHSHVYWYRQLPEEGLKFMVYLQKENIIDESGMPKERFSAEFPKEGPSILRIQQVVRGDSAAYFCASSLDRAGEKLFFGSGTQLSVL.

The chain recombines TRBV5-1 with TRBJ2-3, with no clear D. The CDR3 totals 12 residues. Between the trimmed V and J ends, which lost 0 bases and 5 bases, there was a span of 4 bases. In germline, CDR1 is SGHRS, CDR2 YFSETQ. CDR3 sequence reads: CASSLVGDTQYF. The CDR3 DNA reads TGCGCCAGCAGCTTGGTAGGAGATACGCAGTATTTT.

This clone was found a few times. The chain links TRBV19 to TRBJ1-1, with D unresolved. The ends were cut back, 2 bases at V and 2 bases at J, with 9 bases in the middle. Germline V gene data show CDR1 as LNHDA and CDR2 as SQIVND (reference sequence). The CDR3 covers 14 residues. CDR3 amino acids: CASSILPGNTEAFF. CDR3 bases: TGTGCCAGTAGTATACTACCGGGTAACACTGAAGCTTTCTTT.

As concerns this clone: A read error likely explains this, since a far larger clone differs by one base. The V and J genes are TRBV28 and TRBJ1-5; D unclear. The CDR3 runs to 12 residues. Trimming removed 7 bases at V and 0 bases at J, with 4 bases between. CDR1 and CDR2 (germline): MDHEN, SYDVKM. This chain's CDR3 is CASNPSNQPQHF. DNA of the CDR3: TGTGCCAGCAACCCTAGCAATCAGCCCCAGCATTTT. The whole variable domain, remainder taken from reference TRBV28 and TRBJ1-5, is DVKVTQSSRYLVKRTGEKVFLECVQDMDHENMFWYRQDPGLGLRLIYFSYDVKMKEKGDIPEGYSVSREKKERFSLILESASTNQTSMYLCASNPSNQPQHFGDGTRLSIL.

The rearrangement links TRBV5-8 to TRBJ2-1, with D perhaps matching TRBD1 (6 bases). V was clipped by 4 bases and J by 6 bases, with 29 bases between them. CDR1 and CDR2 (germline): SGHTS, YDEGEE. The CDR3 covers 19 residues. The CDR3 nucleotides read TGTGCCAGCAGCCGTTCACCTAGAACAGGGAATCGGAACCTCAATGAGCAGTTCTTC. Its protein product is CASSRSPRTGNRNLNEQFF.

The chain has TRBV27 and TRBJ1-2, with 8 bases matching TRBD1. The CDR3 is 16 residues long. The germline gives CDR1 MNHEY, CDR2 SMNVEV (reference sequence). The V and J ends lost 6 bases and 10 bases, in that order; junction bases with no gene match: 19. Written as DNA, the CDR3 is TGTGCCAGCAGGGACCGGGACAGGACCTTTCCTGCCGACTACACCTTC. Translating gives CASRDRDRTFPADYTF.